This T cell receptor (beta chain) stems from a study of blood T cell repertoires in COVID-19. Turning to the study itself: Samples of COVID-19 (acute and convalescent) were obtained from the United States, Italy and Spain. T cells, B-cell-depleted T cells, or PBMCs provided the cDNA or gDNA that served as material.

In the authors' workflow: Cell counts per sample came from amplifying reference gene primers. The protocol was immunoSEQ multiplex PCR, while the TCRdb copy is restricted to in-frame clones and leaves out a portion. V, J and clone size reflect that table, while D and trimming were determined from the DNA. The table lists around 300,000 clones, under 90% of them singletons. Germline lookup yields CDR1 DFQATT and CDR2 SNEGSKA (reference sequence). The germline V and J ends were trimmed by 3 bases and 0 bases, with 12 bases remaining between them. CDR3 length: 15 amino acids. The chain employs TRBV20-1 and TRBJ2-1; D is unresolved. This receptor was identified in a woman between 40 and 55 years old who had recovered from COVID-19. Material for sequencing was peripheral blood. The CDR3 DNA follows: TGCAGTGCTAGTGCTCCGGTCGGCTCCTACAATGAGCAGTTCTTC. It is translated as CSASAPVGSYNEQFF.